These 16 T cell receptor beta chains share one sample of origin, sequenced in a study of shared clonotypes between healthy human individuals. Profiled with immunoSEQ multiplex PCR; TCRdb holds only in-frame clones, not every one. This sample has 450,000 to 600,000 clones, with 79% found just once. Source material: PBMCs. Receptor source: a woman in her 40s in good health. Some clones in this sample may be carry-over from other donors' samples.

The chain is built from TRBV4-1 and TRBJ2-1; 7 bases fit TRBD2. The V and J ends lost 0 bases and 12 bases, in that order; junction bases with no gene match: 8. In germline, CDR1 is MGHRA, CDR2 YSYEKL. The CDR3 has 14 residues. Here the CDR3 DNA reads TGCGCCAGCAGCCAAGATCTGGGGGGGGACTGGCAGTTCTTC. Translating it yields CASSQDLGGDWQFF.

V is TRBV15 and J is TRBJ2-5; D remains ambiguous. CDR3 length: 15 amino acids. Germline values: CDR1 LNHNV, CDR2 YYDKDF (reference sequence). V was trimmed by 0 bases and J by 0 bases, leaving 8 bases between them. The CDR3, as DNA: TGTGCCACCAGCAGAGATCCTACGAACCAAGAGACCCAGTACTTC. This translates into CATSRDPTNQETQYF. The whole variable domain, remainder taken from reference TRBV15 and TRBJ2-5, is DAMVIQNPRYQVTQFGKPVTLSCSQTLNHNVMYWYQQKSSQAPKLLFHYYDKDFNNEADTPDNFQSRRPNTSFCFLDIRSPGLGDTAMYLCATSRDPTNQETQYFGPGTRLLVL.

V usage is TRBV10-2 and J usage is TRBJ2-3, with D possibly matching TRBD1 (6 bases). With 10 bases removed from V and 0 bases from J, the gap between germline ends came to 11 bases. The CDR3 has 13 residues. CDR1 is WSHSY, CDR2 SAAADI, per germline. The CDR3 sequence is CATQGFSTDTQYF. CDR3 in DNA: TGCGCCACCCAGGGGTTTAGCACAGATACGCAGTATTTT.

CDR3 nucleotides: TGTGCCAGCAGCATCCGGACTAGCGGGACCGGGGAGCTGTTTTTT. Residues: CASSIRTSGTGELFF. V usage is TRBV5-4 and J usage is TRBJ2-2; 11 bases line up with TRBD2. The CDR3 contains 15 residues. Germline V lookup: CDR1 SGHNT, CDR2 YYREEE (reference sequence). V shed 4 bases and J 5 bases; nucleotides not matched to a gene: 4.

This clone has more than one count but fewer than ten. The rearrangement links TRBV6-5 to TRBJ1-1, with D possibly being TRBD1 (6 bases). Germline V gene sequence: CDR1 MNHEY, CDR2 SVGAGI. The CDR3 covers 12 residues. V lost 6 bases and J 12 bases, leaving 17 bases between the germline ends. CDR3 in DNA: TGTGCCAGCAGAAATCGACAGGCAGGGACTTTCTTT. It yields the protein CASRNRQAGTFF.

About this clone: One base away lies a much larger clone, so this may be a sequencing read error. Other DNA sequences in the same sample also yield this CDR3. The chain recombines TRBV4-2 with TRBJ1-2; 12 positions match TRBD1. Germline V lookup: CDR1 LGHNA, CDR2 YNFKEQ. The CDR3 totals 17 residues. The CDR3 coding sequence is TGTGCCAGCAGCCAAGAAACCGGGACAGGGGGCGGGAATGGCTACACATTC. Protein sequence: CASSQETGTGGGNGYTF.

The chain has TRBV9 and TRBJ2-5, with 8 bases aligning to TRBD2. Germline V gives CDR1 SGDLS, CDR2 YYNGEE. V lost 3 bases to trimming and J lost 2 bases; unmatched junction nucleotides: 6. CDR3 length: 15 residues. The CDR3 region is CASSGGGLEQETQYF. The CDR3 DNA reads as TGTGCCAGCAGCGGAGGGGGACTAGAACAAGAGACCCAGTACTTC.

The rearrangement joins TRBV28 to TRBJ2-7; 10 positions agree with TRBD2. The CDR3 consists of 18 residues. Germline V gene data show CDR1 as MDHEN and CDR2 as SYDVKM. Germline trimming cut 3 bases from V and 1 base from J; bases unmatched to any gene: 12. CDR3 in DNA: TGTGCCAGCAGTTTTCCCGTGGGGCTAGCGGGAGCTTCCTACGAGCAGTACTTC. It codes for CASSFPVGLAGASYEQYF.

This clone was detected only a few times. The chain links TRBV7-6 to TRBJ2-1; 10 bases line up with TRBD2. This CDR3 has 12 residues. CDR1 and CDR2 from the germline V gene are SGHVS and FNYEAQ. Losses at the gene ends were 4 bases for V and 9 bases for J; bases not matched to a gene: 0. The CDR3 DNA reads as TGTGCCAGCAGCTCTAGCGGGAGTGAGCAGTTCTTC. Amino acid sequence: CASSSSGSEQFF.

V and J are TRBV4-3 and TRBJ2-7; 9 bases line up with TRBD1. The J segment lost 8 bases and the V segment lost 3 bases, leaving 8 bases of the junction unmatched. The length of the CDR3 is 14 residues. CDR1 is LGHNA, CDR2 YSLEER, per germline. The CDR3 protein is CASSQDRGSTKQYF. CDR3 in DNA: TGCGCCAGCAGCCAGGACAGGGGTTCGACCAAGCAGTACTTC.

This rearrangement joins TRBV2 to TRBJ2-6; 8 positions agree with TRBD1. The CDR3 totals 15 residues. Germline V gene data show CDR1 as SNHLY and CDR2 as FYNNEI. The J segment lost 0 bases and the V segment lost 5 bases, leaving 0 bases of the junction unmatched. CDR3 amino acids: CASSTGGSGANVLTF. The CDR3 DNA follows: TGTGCCAGCAGTACAGGGGGCTCTGGGGCCAACGTCCTGACTTTC.

The CDR3 DNA is TGTGCCAGTAAAGGGGCCACCCGGAGCAATCAGCCCCAGCATTTT. Its protein product is CASKGATRSNQPQHF. This chain links TRBV19 with TRBJ1-5, with D possibly TRBD1 on 5 matching bases. The CDR3 runs to 15 residues. Germline CDR1 is LNHDA and CDR2 is SQIVND (reference sequence). Trimming took 7 bases from V and 1 from J, leaving 14 bases between them. The entire variable domain, with the rest obtained from reference TRBV19 and TRBJ1-5, is as follows: DGGITQSPKYLFRKEGQNVTLSCEQNLNHDAMYWYRQDPGQGLRLIYYSQIVNDFQKGDIAEGYSVSREKKESFPLTVTSAQKNPTAFYLCASKGATRSNQPQHFGDGTRLSIL.

In this sample, this clone turned up once. The chain employs TRBV6-1 and TRBJ1-5, with unresolved D. Trimming removed 4 bases at V and 6 bases at J, with 16 bases between. The CDR3 runs 15 residues. CDR1 is MNHNS, CDR2 SASEGT, per germline. The CDR3 region has the DNA TGTGCCAGCAGTGCATACCAGGTTTTGTCTCAGCCCCAGCATTTT. Translating it yields CASSAYQVLSQPQHF.

As regards this clone: A far larger clone is off by one base, so a read error is likely. The J gene is TRBJ2-7, the V gene TRBV2; D uncertain. Germline V lookup: CDR1 SNHLY, CDR2 FYNNEI. The CDR3 consists of 13 residues. With 7 bases removed from V and 2 bases from J, the gap between germline ends came to 12 bases. CDR3 nucleotide sequence: TGTGCCAGCACTCGTCAGATGGCCTACGAGCAGTACTTC. This encodes CASTRQMAYEQYF.

This clone was detected once. The rearrangement links TRBV25-1 to TRBJ1-3; 11 nucleotides match TRBD1. The CDR3 extends over 18 amino acids. Trimming cost V 4 bases and J 8 bases; bases outside gene matches: 16. The germline V gene has CDR1 MGHDK and CDR2 SYGVNS. CDR3 sequence (DNA): TGTGCCAGCAGTGGCACCAAACTATGGGACAGGGGGGAGGACACCATATATTTT. This sequence encodes CASSGTKLWDRGEDTIYF.

J is TRBJ2-7 and V is TRBV5-1, with D perhaps matching TRBD2 (6 bases). The germline V gene encodes CDR1 SGHRS and CDR2 YFSETQ. The CDR3 runs to 15 residues. Between the trimmed V and J ends, which lost 0 bases and 7 bases, there was a span of 17 bases. The CDR3 is CASSLDGRATREQYF. DNA for the CDR3: TGCGCCAGCAGCTTGGACGGGAGAGCGACTCGGGAGCAGTACTTC.